Presented here are 14 T cell receptor beta chains from one specimen sequenced in a study of CD8+ T cells in alopecia areata. Peripheral blood samples and lesional scalp punch biopsies were obtained from alopecia areata patients. Once RNA had been extracted, it was reverse transcribed into cDNA to act as the sequencing template. Only in-frame clones appear in the TCRdb table, and some are missing; sequencing was by immunoSEQ multiplex PCR. Of approximately 11,000 clones in the sample, around 63% were seen once. Source material: skin. These receptors came from a human donor with alopecia areata.

This chain connects TRBV11-2 to TRBJ2-1, with D maybe TRBD2 (5 bases). The CDR3 sequence is 15 residues long. The V end was cut by 2 bases, the J end by 4 bases, with 12 bases between. Germline V gene lookup returns CDR1 SGHAT and CDR2 FQNNGV. CDR3: CASSLLREPYNEQFF. The DNA for the CDR3 is TGTGCCAGCAGCTTATTAAGGGAGCCGTACAATGAGCAGTTCTTC.

The V call is TRBV6-5, the J call TRBJ2-5; D not certain. The J call may be in error: the DNA end matches TRBJ2-7 better. CDR1 and CDR2 from the germline V gene are MNHEY and SVGAGI. The CDR3 covers 13 residues. The CDR3 protein is CASSLNPGYEQYF. The CDR3 DNA sequence: TGTGCCAGCAGTTTGAATCCGGGCTACGAGCAGTACTTC.

DNA for the CDR3: TGTGCCAGCAGCGCACGGGACTCGGGGTGGGATACGCAGTATTTT. It specifies CASSARDSGWDTQYF. The V and J genes are TRBV7-8 and TRBJ2-3; TRBD2 might be the D (6 bases). Trimming stripped 5 bases from V and 6 bases from J, with 18 bases between. The CDR3 length is 15 residues. Looked up from germline, CDR1 is SGHVS and CDR2 is FQNEAQ.

This clone was observed a single time. A read error may produce the germline difference seen at one junction end. The chain carries TRBV9 and TRBJ2-5; D may be TRBD2 (5 bases). The CDR3 consists of 15 residues. Germline CDR1 and CDR2: SGDLS and YYNGEE. CDR3 DNA: TGTGCCAGCAGCGGGTTAGGGAATGGGAGAGAGGCCCAGTACTTC. Translated: CASSGLGNGREAQYF.

This chain connects TRBV5-5 to TRBJ2-7, with D hard to call. This CDR3 contains 13 residues. The V gene's germline CDR1 is SGHKS and CDR2 YYEKEE (reference sequence). V gave up 1 base and J gave up 2 bases, with 7 bases separating them. CDR3 loop: CASSLLGTYEQYF. CDR3 sequence (DNA): TGTGCCAGCAGCTTGCTGGGAACCTACGAGCAGTACTTC.

The CDR3 DNA reads as TGTGCCAGCAGTTTGTACGGAACAAATGAAAAACTGTTTTTT. It translates to CASSLYGTNEKLFF. The rearrangement joins TRBV28 to TRBJ1-4; unclear D gene. CDR1 MDHEN and CDR2 SYDVKM come from the germline V gene. Deletions cut 3 bases from V and 5 bases from J, with 10 bases between. The CDR3 is 14 amino acids.

The chain recombines TRBV5-1 with TRBJ2-6, with D unresolved. CDR3 length equals 16 residues. V was cut by 2 bases and J by 1 base, with 10 bases left in between. From germline, CDR1 is SGHRS and CDR2 YFSETQ. For the CDR3, the DNA is TGCGCCAGCAGCTTAAGTGGAAAATCTGGGGCCAACGTCCTGACTTTC. This translates into CASSLSGKSGANVLTF. Drawing the rest from reference TRBV5-1 and TRBJ2-6, the complete variable domain is KAGVTQTPRYLIKTRGQQVTLSCSPISGHRSVSWYQQTPGQGLQFLFEYFSETQRNKGNFPGRFSGRQFSNSRSEMNVSTLELGDSALYLCASSLSGKSGANVLTFGAGSRLTVL.

The chain couples TRBV9 to TRBJ1-6, with D tentatively TRBD1 (6 bases). This CDR3 has 17 amino acids. V lost 0 bases, J lost 3 bases, and 13 bases lay in between. Looked up from germline, CDR1 is SGDLS and CDR2 is YYNGEE. The CDR3 region has the DNA TGTGCCAGCAGCGTAGGTGCAGGGGAAGGCTATAATTCACCCCTCCACTTT. The encoded protein is CASSVGAGEGYNSPLHF.

This chain links TRBV2 with TRBJ2-7; D is possibly TRBD1 (6 bases). The CDR3 is 11 amino acids. Germline CDR1 SNHLY, CDR2 FYNNEI. V lost 6 bases and J lost 9, with 12 bases in between. The CDR3 DNA follows: TGTGCCAGCAGCTTTGAGGGGGTGCAGTACTTC. It codes for CASSFEGVQYF.

The rearrangement joins TRBV11-2 to TRBJ2-7, with 10 bases lining up with TRBD2. Per germline, CDR1 SGHAT and CDR2 FQNNGV. V lost 6 bases to trimming and J lost 0 bases; unmatched junction nucleotides: 5. This CDR3 comprises 15 residues. CDR3 DNA: TGTGCCAGCAGGCTAACTAGCGGGGACTCCTACGAGCAGTACTTC. This gives the protein CASRLTSGDSYEQYF.

The V gene is TRBV29-1, the J gene TRBJ2-3; D possibly corresponds to TRBD2 (6 bases). V lost 4 bases and J lost 5, with 13 bases in between. CDR3 length: 13 amino acids. Per the germline V gene, CDR1 is SQVTM and CDR2 is ANQGSEA. The CDR3 region is CSVGRAGKDTQYF. The DNA of the CDR3 is TGCAGCGTTGGAAGAGCGGGTAAAGATACGCAGTATTTT.

The V call is TRBV15, the J call TRBJ1-1; 7 bases map to TRBD1. Germline loops: CDR1 LNHNV, CDR2 YYDKDF (reference sequence). V was pared by 5 bases and J by 6 bases, with 9 bases of the junction left unmatched. The CDR3 length is 14 residues. Here the CDR3 DNA reads TGTGCCACCAGCGCCTACAGGGGACAATCTGAAGCTTTCTTT. Protein: CATSAYRGQSEAFF.

The rearrangement joins TRBV5-1 to TRBJ2-1, with TRBD2 matching 10 bases. V gave up 0 bases and J gave up 4 bases; unmatched junction bases: 4. Germline CDR1 is SGHRS and CDR2 is YFSETQ. There are 16 residues in the CDR3. The CDR3 reads CASSLAEGLAYNEQFF. The CDR3 bases are TGCGCCAGCAGCTTGGCCGAGGGACTAGCGTACAATGAGCAGTTCTTC. The full variable domain, rest sourced from reference TRBV5-1 and TRBJ2-1, is KAGVTQTPRYLIKTRGQQVTLSCSPISGHRSVSWYQQTPGQGLQFLFEYFSETQRNKGNFPGRFSGRQFSNSRSEMNVSTLELGDSALYLCASSLAEGLAYNEQFFGPGTRLTVL.

This chain links TRBV6-6 with TRBJ2-7; D might be TRBD1 (6 bases). CDR3 length: 14 amino acids. Germline CDR1 and CDR2: MNHNY and SVGAGI (reference sequence). V lost 6 bases and J 3 bases, leaving 15 bases between the germline ends. The CDR3 sequence is CASRGGVPDYEQYF. CDR3 coding DNA: TGTGCCAGCAGAGGGGGTGTGCCGGACTACGAGCAGTACTTC.